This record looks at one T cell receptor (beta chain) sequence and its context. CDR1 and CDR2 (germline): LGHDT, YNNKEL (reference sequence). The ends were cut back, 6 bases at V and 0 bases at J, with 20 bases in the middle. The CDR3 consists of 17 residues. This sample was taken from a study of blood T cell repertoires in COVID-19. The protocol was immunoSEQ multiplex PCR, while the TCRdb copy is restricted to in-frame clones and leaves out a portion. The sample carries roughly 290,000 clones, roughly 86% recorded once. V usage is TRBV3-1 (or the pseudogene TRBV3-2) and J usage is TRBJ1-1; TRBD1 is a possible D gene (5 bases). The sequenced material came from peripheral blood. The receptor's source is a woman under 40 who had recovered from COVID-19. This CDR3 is CASSRRDSRAVNTEAFF. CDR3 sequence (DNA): TGTGCCAGCAGTCGCCGGGACTCTCGGGCGGTGAACACTGAAGCTTTCTTT.